The 5 T cell receptor beta chains in this list originate from one sample, sequenced in a study of blood T cell repertoires in COVID-19. The data were produced by immunoSEQ multiplex PCR, yet TCRdb's version contains in-frame clones alone and is incomplete. The sample has roughly 290,000 clones, roughly 87% seen once; the top ten hold about 5.7%. The sample taken for sequencing was PBMCs or T cells enriched from blood (not recorded which). All receptors derive from a woman between 40 and 55 years old who had recovered from COVID-19.

The chain is built from TRBV18 and TRBJ2-1, with 7 bases lining up with TRBD2. The V and J ends lost 0 bases and 3 bases, in that order; junction bases with no gene match: 8. The length of the CDR3 is 17 residues. The V gene's germline CDR1 is KGHSH and CDR2 LQKENI. CDR3 protein: CASSPPVSGGSYNEQFF. The CDR3 DNA reads as TGTGCCAGCTCACCACCGGTCAGCGGCGGGAGCTACAATGAGCAGTTCTTC.

This clone was seen a handful of times. The CDR3 nucleotides are TGCGCCAGCAGCTTGGACGGGACAGGGGTCTACGAGCAGTACTTC. The encoded protein is CASSLDGTGVYEQYF. This sequence joins TRBV5-1 and TRBJ2-7; TRBD1 matches 10 bases. CDR3 length equals 15 residues. CDR1 and CDR2 (germline): SGHRS, YFSETQ. V lost 0 bases and J lost 3; bases outside the gene matches: 3.

This chain links TRBV11-2 with TRBJ1-1; D remains unclear. CDR1 SGHAT and CDR2 FQNNGV come from the germline V gene. Trimming took off 1 base at V and 8 bases at J, with 11 bases between the two ends. There are 13 residues in the CDR3. This chain's CDR3 is CASSLVRSKEAFF. The DNA for the CDR3 is TGTGCCAGCAGCTTAGTTCGGTCCAAGGAAGCTTTCTTT.

The chain links TRBV11-2 to TRBJ2-1; 16 bases fit TRBD2. J was trimmed by 9 bases and V by 5 bases; bases with no gene match: 7. There are 16 residues in the CDR3. Germline CDR1 reads SGHAT; CDR2 reads FQNNGV. For the CDR3, the DNA is TGTGCCAGCAGCACGGGACTAGCGGGAGGGAGAGGTGAGCAGTTCTTC. Its protein is CASSTGLAGGRGEQFF.

The J gene is TRBJ2-5, the V gene TRBV27; 7 bases agree with TRBD1. The germline gives CDR1 MNHEY, CDR2 SMNVEV (reference sequence). V lost 2 bases, J lost 12 bases, and 6 bases stayed unmatched. The CDR3 runs to 12 residues. In DNA, the CDR3 is TGTGCCAGCAGTTTACCCGGGACAGTCAAGTACTTC. The encoded protein is CASSLPGTVKYF.